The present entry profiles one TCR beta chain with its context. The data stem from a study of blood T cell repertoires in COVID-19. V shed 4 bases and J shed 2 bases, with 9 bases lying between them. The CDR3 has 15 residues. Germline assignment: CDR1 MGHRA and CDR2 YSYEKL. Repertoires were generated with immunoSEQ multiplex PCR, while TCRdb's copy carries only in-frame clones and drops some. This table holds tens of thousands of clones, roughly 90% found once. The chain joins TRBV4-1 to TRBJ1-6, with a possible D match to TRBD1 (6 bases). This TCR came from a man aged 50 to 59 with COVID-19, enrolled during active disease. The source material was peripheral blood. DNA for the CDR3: TGCGCCAGCAGCCGACAGGCTGCCTATAATTCACCCCTCCACTTT. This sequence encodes CASSRQAAYNSPLHF.